Following are 9 T cell receptor beta chains from one sample sequenced in a study of blood T cell repertoires in COVID-19. TCRdb keeps only in-frame clones here, not all; method: immunoSEQ multiplex PCR. Among around 230,000 clones listed, 80% to 90% were seen once. Source material: peripheral blood. These receptors all stem from a man aged 35 to 55 with acute or convalescent COVID-19.

V and J are TRBV2 and TRBJ2-1; 9 nucleotides line up with TRBD2. With 8 bases clipped from V and 3 bases from J, the junction kept 8 bases outside the gene matches. The V gene's germline CDR1 is SNHLY and CDR2 FYNNEI. This CDR3 contains 15 residues. CDR3 residues: CASRAASGIYNEQFF. The DNA of the CDR3 is TGTGCCAGCCGGGCGGCTAGCGGGATCTACAATGAGCAGTTCTTC.

This clone was picked up one time. The chain uses TRBV18 and TRBJ1-5; the match to TRBD1 covers 8 bases. V gave up 0 bases and J gave up 2 bases; unmatched junction bases: 3. Germline CDR1 is KGHSH and CDR2 is LQKENI. This CDR3 contains 16 residues. The CDR3 region has the DNA TGTGCCAGCTCACCACCGGGACAGGTAGGCAATCAGCCCCAGCATTTT. Residues: CASSPPGQVGNQPQHF.

The chain combines TRBV19 with TRBJ2-1; 9 nucleotides align to TRBD1. The CDR3 sequence is 15 residues long. The ends lost 5 bases at V and 2 bases at J; junction bases unmatched: 4. From germline, CDR1 is LNHDA and CDR2 SQIVND (reference sequence). The CDR3 spells CASSDTGGPYNEQFF. The CDR3 DNA follows: TGTGCCAGTAGTGACACAGGGGGCCCCTACAATGAGCAGTTCTTC.

This clone appeared many times. The rearrangement uses TRBV15 and TRBJ2-7; D may be TRBD2 (5 bases). This CDR3 spans 18 amino acids. Germline V gene data show CDR1 as LNHNV and CDR2 as YYDKDF (reference sequence). Trimming shortened V by 2 bases and J by 3 bases, and 23 bases separated the two germline ends. Written as DNA, the CDR3 is TGTGCCACCAGCAGAACCGTAGACGGGAACGAAAACGTCTACGAGCAGTACTTC. This encodes CATSRTVDGNENVYEQYF.

As for this clone: Mismatch with germline at one junction end may stem from a read error. The rearrangement links TRBV6-5 to TRBJ2-7; 8 nucleotides match TRBD2. The CDR3 has 15 residues. Per germline, CDR1 MNHEY and CDR2 SVGAGI. CDR3: CASSYLTSASYERYF. In nucleotides, the CDR3 is TGTGCCAGCAGTTACTTGACTAGCGCCTCCTACGAGCGGTACTTC.

The sample holds one count of this clone. V usage is TRBV6-5 and J usage is TRBJ1-4; 8 bases map to TRBD1. CDR3 length: 13 residues. With 6 bases clipped from V and 10 bases from J, the junction kept 7 bases outside the gene matches. Germline CDR1 MNHEY, CDR2 SVGAGI. CDR3 sequence: CASRDRGTGKLFF. CDR3 nucleotides: TGTGCCAGCAGAGACAGGGGTACGGGAAAACTGTTTTTT.

The chain joins TRBV6-6 to TRBJ2-1; TRBD1 matches 7 bases. Germline V lookup: CDR1 MNHNY, CDR2 SVGAGI (reference sequence). The V gene end was trimmed by 5 bases and the J gene end by 0 bases; junction bases not matched to a gene: 4. This CDR3 region has 15 residues. This chain's CDR3 is CASSRGQSSYNEQFF. The DNA for the CDR3 is TGTGCCAGCAGTCGGGGACAGAGCTCCTACAATGAGCAGTTCTTC.

The chain carries TRBV28 and TRBJ1-6; no clear D. V was trimmed by 8 bases and J by 5 bases, leaving 10 bases between them. Germline CDR1 and CDR2: MDHEN and SYDVKM. This CDR3 spans 13 amino acids. CDR3 protein: CASGPVHNSPLHF. The DNA for the CDR3 is TGTGCCAGCGGTCCAGTCCATAATTCACCCCTCCACTTT.

This chain uses TRBV6-5 with TRBJ2-7; TRBD2 aligns across 7 bases. The CDR3 spans 14 residues. Trimming at V came to 4 bases and at J to 9 bases, leaving 12 bases not matched to a gene. Germline loops: CDR1 MNHEY, CDR2 SVGAGI. The CDR3 region has the DNA TGTGCCAGCAGTTCTACTCGGGAGCGGGGTAGGCAGTACTTC. Translated: CASSSTRERGRQYF.